Sequencing of this TCR beta chain was carried out in a study of blood T cell repertoires in COVID-19. A Seattle source enrolled patients during active infection and followed them longitudinally. Under the authors' procedure: Nucleated cell number was recorded as an estimate derived from reference gene primer amplification. The table came from immunoSEQ multiplex PCR; TCRdb's copy has only in-frame clones and leaves some out. The D gene and trimming were derived from the DNA, and the V and J assignments and clone size from that table. The top ten hold about 6% of the sample, which has a few hundred thousand clones, around 90% seen once. The junction had 5 bases not matched to a gene; V was cut back by 1 base and J by 6 bases. Germline V gene lookup returns CDR1 SEHNR and CDR2 FQNEAQ (reference sequence). This CDR3 spans 15 amino acids.

This clonotype was obtained from a woman between 50 and 59 years old with COVID-19, enrolled during active disease. This chain uses TRBV7-9 with TRBJ1-1; 10 bases are a match to TRBD1. Sequenced sample: peripheral blood. This chain's CDR3 is CASSLGQGAVAEAFF. The CDR3 DNA sequence: TGTGCCAGCAGCTTAGGACAGGGGGCGGTGGCTGAAGCTTTCTTT.